These 10 T cell receptor beta chains came from one sample sequenced in a study of T cell changes during pregnancy in multiple sclerosis (dated by TCRdb to the late 2010s). Library preparation employed the immunoSEQ multiplex PCR assay. Sourced from immuneACCESS, this table was stored by TCRdb with only in-frame sequences that have V and J called. A share of the clones is absent; for the studies checked, an unresolved V gene accounts for under half, and the remainder has no known explanation. This sample gives tens of thousands of clones in total; approximately 94% of them show up just once. In total, the top ten clones hold around 5.9% of the sample. The sample here was CD8+ T cells from peripheral blood mononuclear cells, taken before pregnancy. Receptors were obtained from a female donor with multiple sclerosis, enrolled in a pregnancy study.

CDR3 DNA sequence: TGTGCCAGCAGTTACTCCCCCAGGACAACAGATACGCAGTATTTT. It specifies CASSYSPRTTDTQYF. The genes are TRBV6-7 and TRBJ2-3, with TRBD1 as a possible D gene (5 bases). TRBV6-7 is given ORF status, its function remaining uncertain. This CDR3 comprises 15 residues. V was cut by 0 bases and J by 3 bases, with 10 bases left in between.

This clone is a singleton in its sample. This chain joins TRBV13 and TRBJ2-3; 8 bases fit TRBD2. Per germline, CDR1 PRHDT and CDR2 FYEKMQ (reference sequence). This CDR3 contains 17 residues. The J segment lost 2 bases and the V segment lost 2 bases, leaving 9 bases of the junction unmatched. The CDR3 reads CASSLPGRADYTDTQYF. The CDR3 DNA is TGTGCCAGCAGCTTACCCGGGAGGGCTGACTACACAGATACGCAGTATTTT. The entire variable domain, with the rest obtained from reference TRBV13 and TRBJ2-3, is as follows: AAGVIQSPRHLIKEKRETATLKCYPIPRHDTVYWYQQGPGQDPQFLISFYEKMQSDKGSIPDRFSAQQFSDYHSELNMSSLELGDSALYFCASSLPGRADYTDTQYFGPGTRLTVL.

This rearrangement joins TRBV5-6 to TRBJ2-2; TRBD1 agrees at 9 bases. Germline loops: CDR1 SGHDT, CDR2 YYEEEE. The CDR3 consists of 16 residues. V lost 4 bases to trimming and J lost 3 bases; unmatched junction nucleotides: 7. In DNA, the CDR3 is TGTGCCAGCAGCGATACAGGGGGCATTGACACCGGGGAGCTGTTTTTT. Its protein product is CASSDTGGIDTGELFF.

The CDR3 nucleotides are TGTGCCAGTAGTATAGCAGCGGGAGCCTACAATGAGCAGTTCTTC. Translation gives CASSIAAGAYNEQFF. The chain has TRBV19 and TRBJ2-1; TRBD2 aligns across 8 bases. There are 15 residues in the CDR3. Germline values: CDR1 LNHDA, CDR2 SQIVND (reference sequence). Unmatched junction bases numbered 1, after V lost 1 base and J lost 2 bases.

The V and J genes are TRBV27 and TRBJ2-7, with a tentative D call TRBD1 (6 bases). This CDR3 comprises 14 residues. Germline V lookup: CDR1 MNHEY, CDR2 SMNVEV (reference sequence). V lost 4 bases and J 0 bases, leaving 10 bases between the germline ends. CDR3 amino acids: CASSSGTNSYEQYF. The CDR3 DNA is TGTGCCAGCAGTTCCGGGACAAACTCCTACGAGCAGTACTTC.

The gene calls are TRBV4-3 and TRBJ2-3; no reliable D call. Germline-derived CDR1 and CDR2 are LGHNA and YSLEER. V lost 6 bases and J lost 0, with 10 bases in between. CDR3 length: 14 residues. The CDR3 loop is CASSYTTSTDTQYF. CDR3 nucleotides: TGCGCCAGCAGTTACACGACTAGCACAGATACGCAGTATTTT.

The rearrangement uses TRBV2 and TRBJ2-2; 9 nucleotides match TRBD2. The germline CDR1 and CDR2 sequences are SNHLY and FYNNEI. J gave up 2 bases and V 0 bases, and 4 bases lay outside the gene matches. This CDR3 region has 17 residues. The CDR3 DNA reads as TGTGCCAGCAGTGAAGCCCGACTAGCGGTCAACACCGGGGAGCTGTTTTTT. This gives the protein CASSEARLAVNTGELFF. The entire variable domain, with the rest obtained from reference TRBV2 and TRBJ2-2, is as follows: EPEVTQTPSHQVTQMGQEVILRCVPISNHLYFYWYRQILGQKVEFLVSFYNNEISEKSEIFDDQFSVERPDGSNFTLKIRSTKLEDSAMYFCASSEARLAVNTGELFFGEGSRLTVL.

The chain carries TRBV7-6 and TRBJ2-1; TRBD2 is a possible D gene (5 bases). The CDR3 runs to 16 residues. Germline assignment: CDR1 SGHVS and CDR2 FNYEAQ. Trimming pared 4 bases from V and 0 bases from J, leaving 13 bases between. CDR3 nucleotide sequence: TGTGCCAGCAGCTCCGGAACCGGGAACTCCTACAATGAGCAGTTCTTC. It specifies CASSSGTGNSYNEQFF.

The chain has TRBV29-1 and TRBJ1-1; D is uncertain. CDR1 is SQVTM, CDR2 ANQGSEA, per germline. V was clipped by 3 bases and J by 5 bases, with 4 bases between them. The CDR3 totals 10 residues. CDR3 bases: TGCAGCGTTGACCCGACTGAAGCTTTCTTT. This sequence encodes CSVDPTEAFF.

This rearrangement joins TRBV7-9 to TRBJ1-2; D perhaps matches TRBD1 (5 bases). The V gene lost 5 bases and the J gene lost 1 base, with 14 bases spanning the gap. The germline V gene has CDR1 SEHNR and CDR2 FQNEAQ (reference sequence). This CDR3 contains 15 residues. In DNA, the CDR3 is TGTGCCAGCAGCACCACGATGGGGGGTAACTATGGCTACACCTTC. Protein product: CASSTTMGGNYGYTF. Based on the CDR3 plus reference TRBV7-9 and TRBJ1-2, the full variable domain is DTGVSQNPRHKITKRGQNVTFRCDPISEHNRLYWYRQTLGQGPEFLTYFQNEAQLEKSRLLSDRFSAERPKGSFSTLEIQRTEQGDSAMYLCASSTTMGGNYGYTFGSGTRLTVV.